A single sample is the source of the 16 T cell receptor beta chains below, sequenced in a study of shared clonotypes between healthy human individuals. Libraries were prepared by immunoSEQ multiplex PCR; TCRdb keeps only in-frame clonotypes and omits some of them. The sample has roughly 2,300,000 clones, roughly 92% seen once. Sample: naive CD4+ T cells from PBMCs. Subset indicated: CD45RA+ positively selected. These receptors originate from a young man in good health. Some clones in this sample may be carry-over from other donors' samples.

To note about this clone: The sample has other DNA sequences that encode this CDR3 too. This rearrangement joins TRBV5-1 to TRBJ2-7, with D unresolved. The ends were cut back, 4 bases at V and 2 bases at J, with 10 bases in the middle. Per the germline V gene, CDR1 is SGHRS and CDR2 is YFSETQ. CDR3 length: 13 amino acids. CDR3 sequence (DNA): TGCGCCAGCAGCCTGACGGGCCCCTACGAGCAGTACTTC. Its translation is CASSLTGPYEQYF.

CDR3 residues: CASSLGGPTNIQYF. CDR3 bases: TGTGCCAGCAGTTTGGGGGGCCCAACAAACATTCAGTACTTC. The V call is TRBV28, the J call TRBJ2-4; tentatively, D is TRBD1 or TRBD2 (6 bases each). The germline V gene has CDR1 MDHEN and CDR2 SYDVKM. The ends were cut back, 3 bases at V and 6 bases at J, with 12 bases in the middle. The length of the CDR3 is 14 residues.

The V call is TRBV6-5, the J call TRBJ2-7; 9 bases line up with TRBD2. From germline, CDR1 is MNHEY and CDR2 SVGAGI. V was clipped by 2 bases and J by 4 bases; unmatched bases: 9. The CDR3 extends over 16 amino acids. The DNA of the CDR3 is TGTGCCAGCAGTTACGGCATTAGCGGGAGTAGGTACGAGCAGTACTTC. Amino acids: CASSYGISGSRYEQYF.

The rearrangement joins TRBV25-1 to TRBJ2-5; D is tentatively TRBD1 or TRBD2 (5 bases each). CDR1 and CDR2 from the germline V gene are MGHDK and SYGVNS. V was cut by 7 bases and J by 2 bases, with 17 bases left in between. The CDR3 length is 15 residues. The CDR3 loop is CASTGAGPSQETQYF. CDR3 nucleotides: TGTGCCAGCACCGGGGCCGGGCCTTCTCAAGAGACCCAGTACTTC.

CDR3 residues: CASSEEGQLYNEQFF. In nucleotides, the CDR3 is TGTGCCAGCAGTGAAGAGGGACAGCTTTACAATGAGCAGTTCTTC. V and J are TRBV6-1 and TRBJ2-1; 7 bases are a match to TRBD1. This CDR3 has 15 residues. V trimming: 1 base; J trimming: 4 bases; junction bases outside the gene matches: 4. Looked up from germline, CDR1 is MNHNS and CDR2 is SASEGT.

This clone is a singleton in its sample. The chain links TRBV12-5 to TRBJ2-3, with D perhaps TRBD1 or TRBD2 (5 bases each). This CDR3 region has 18 residues. Germline CDR1 and CDR2: LGHNT and FRNRAP. V lost 2 bases and J 6 bases, leaving 24 bases between the germline ends. The CDR3 reads CASGLLTGTEDFQDTQYF. Here the CDR3 DNA reads TGTGCTAGTGGTTTGCTTACCGGGACCGAAGATTTCCAGGATACGCAGTATTTT.

The chain joins TRBV28 to TRBJ2-3; D remains ambiguous. The germline CDR1 and CDR2 sequences are MDHEN and SYDVKM. V was shortened by 5 bases and J by 4 bases, with 19 bases between the two germline ends. CDR3 size: 16 residues. The CDR3: CASSRFGRILPDTQYF. For the CDR3, the DNA is TGTGCCAGCAGTCGTTTCGGACGTATTCTTCCAGATACGCAGTATTTT.

Only one count was recorded for this clone. The chain recombines TRBV7-2 with TRBJ2-7; 12 bases map to TRBD2. The germline CDR1 and CDR2 sequences are SGHTA and FQGNSA. The CDR3 is 16 residues long. The junction had 11 bases not matched to a gene; V was cut back by 5 bases and J by 6 bases. The CDR3 protein is CASSIKPLAGGTEQYF. CDR3 coding DNA: TGTGCCAGCAGCATCAAACCTCTAGCGGGAGGGACCGAGCAGTACTTC.

As regards this clone: The sample has other DNA sequences that encode this CDR3 too. The V gene is TRBV27, the J gene TRBJ2-6, with D unresolved. Germline assignment: CDR1 MNHEY and CDR2 SMNVEV (reference sequence). This CDR3 is 15 amino acids long. Trimming took off 3 bases at V and 1 base at J, with 7 bases between the two ends. As DNA, the CDR3 is TGTGCCAGCAGTTTGGTAGGGTCTGGGGCCAACGTCCTGACTTTC. Its protein is CASSLVGSGANVLTF.

This chain joins TRBV28 and TRBJ2-7; D possibly matches TRBD1 or TRBD2 (5 bases each). Trimming removed 7 bases from V and 9 bases from J, with 16 bases in between. This CDR3 region has 12 residues. Germline V gives CDR1 MDHEN, CDR2 SYDVKM. The CDR3 here is CASTRSGPGQYF. The CDR3, as DNA: TGTGCCAGCACCCGGTCGGGGCCCGGGCAGTACTTC. Complete variable domain (other parts from reference TRBV28 and TRBJ2-7): DVKVTQSSRYLVKRTGEKVFLECVQDMDHENMFWYRQDPGLGLRLIYFSYDVKMKEKGDIPEGYSVSREKKERFSLILESASTNQTSMYLCASTRSGPGQYFGPGTRLTVT.

The V and J genes are TRBV7-8 and TRBJ1-1, with D unresolved. Germline assignment: CDR1 SGHVS and CDR2 FQNEAQ. Deletions cut 4 bases from V and 1 base from J, with 10 bases between. The CDR3 loop spans 14 amino acids. CDR3 sequence (DNA): TGTGCCAGCAGCTCAACAACAGCGAACACTGAAGCTTTCTTT. It translates to CASSSTTANTEAFF.

The chain combines TRBV28 with TRBJ2-1; 8 bases are shared with TRBD2. The length of the CDR3 is 14 residues. From germline, CDR1 is MDHEN and CDR2 SYDVKM. V shed 8 bases and J 9 bases; nucleotides not matched to a gene: 12. CDR3 loop: CASWGSGIRSEQFF. The CDR3 nucleotides are TGTGCCAGCTGGGGTAGCGGGATTAGGAGTGAGCAGTTCTTC.

This chain connects TRBV7-6 to TRBJ2-7, with TRBD1 identical over 9 bases. Germline V gives CDR1 SGHVS, CDR2 FNYEAQ. Trimming cost V 5 bases and J 4 bases; bases outside gene matches: 9. This CDR3 has 15 residues. The CDR3 reads CASSTRNRGHYEQYF. For the CDR3, the DNA is TGTGCCAGCAGCACAAGAAACAGGGGGCATTACGAGCAGTACTTC.

This chain joins TRBV27 and TRBJ1-2; the D gene is possibly TRBD1 (5 bases). The germline V and J ends were trimmed by 2 bases and 4 bases, with 14 bases remaining between them. Germline assignment: CDR1 MNHEY and CDR2 SMNVEV (reference sequence). CDR3 size: 15 residues. DNA of the CDR3: TGTGCCAGCAGTTTAAGGATAGGTGGGACCTATGGCTACACCTTC. Encoded protein: CASSLRIGGTYGYTF.

The V call is TRBV14, the J call TRBJ2-7, with D maybe TRBD2 (6 bases). This CDR3 contains 15 residues. V was cut by 1 base and J by 2 bases, with 12 bases left in between. CDR1 is SGHDN, CDR2 FVKESK, per germline. In nucleotides, the CDR3 is TGTGCCAGCAGCCAAGCGGCAGGGAGGACCTACGAGCAGTACTTC. Amino acids: CASSQAAGRTYEQYF.

The chain recombines TRBV19 with TRBJ1-2, with D possibly being TRBD1 (5 bases). Germline values: CDR1 LNHDA, CDR2 SQIVND (reference sequence). This CDR3 is built from 13 residues. V lost 5 bases and J 5 bases, leaving 12 bases between the germline ends. CDR3 amino acids: CASSQTAGYGYTF. In nucleotides, the CDR3 is TGTGCCAGTAGTCAGACAGCCGGGTATGGCTACACCTTC.